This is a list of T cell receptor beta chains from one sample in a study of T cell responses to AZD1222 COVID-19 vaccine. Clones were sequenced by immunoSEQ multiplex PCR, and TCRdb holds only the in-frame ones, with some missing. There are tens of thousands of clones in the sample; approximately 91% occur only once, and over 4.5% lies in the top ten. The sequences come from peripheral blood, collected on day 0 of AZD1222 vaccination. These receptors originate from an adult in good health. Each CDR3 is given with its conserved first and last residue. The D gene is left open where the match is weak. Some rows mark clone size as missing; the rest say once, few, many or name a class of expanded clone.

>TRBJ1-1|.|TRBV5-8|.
TGTGCCAGCAGCTTGGGAAAGGGCAAGAAAGCTTTCTTT
CASSLGKGKKAFF
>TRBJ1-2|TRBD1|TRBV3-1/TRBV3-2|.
TGTGCCAGCAGCCGTGGACAGGGCCTTATGTCCTCTGGCTACACCTTC
CASSRGQGLMSSGYTF
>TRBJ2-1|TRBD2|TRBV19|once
TGTGCCAGTAGTAAGGGAGGGGTTTCGTACAATGAGCAGTTCTTC
CASSKGGVSYNEQFF
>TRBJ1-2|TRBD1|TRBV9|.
TGTGCCAGCAGCGTCCCCCGGGACAGTATCTATGGCTACACCTTC
CASSVPRDSIYGYTF
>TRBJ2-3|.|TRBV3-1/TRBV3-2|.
TGTGCCAGCAGCCGTAATCCCGGGATATGGGGCACGCAGTATTTT
CASSRNPGIWGTQYF
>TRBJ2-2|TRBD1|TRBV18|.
TGTGCCAGCTCCTATAGGACAGGGAAGGACACCGGGGAGCTGTTTTTT
CASSYRTGKDTGELFF
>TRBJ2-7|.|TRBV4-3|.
TGCGCCAGCAGCCAAGATTTTAAGGGCGCCTACGAGCAGTACTTC
CASSQDFKGAYEQYF
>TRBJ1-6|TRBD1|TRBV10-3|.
TGTGCCATCAGTACAGGGGGCGCGTATAATTCACCCCTCCACTTT
CAISTGGAYNSPLHF
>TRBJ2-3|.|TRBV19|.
TGTGCCAGTAGTTCCCTCACGGGGCCTAGCACAGATACGCAGTATTTT
CASSSLTGPSTDTQYF
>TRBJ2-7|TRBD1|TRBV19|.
TGTGCCAGTAGTATAGGTGGACAGGGTTACGACGAGCAGTACTTC
CASSIGGQGYDEQYF
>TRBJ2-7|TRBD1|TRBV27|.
TGTGCCAGCTCCGACAGGGTATTCTCCGAGCAGTACTTC
CASSDRVFSEQYF
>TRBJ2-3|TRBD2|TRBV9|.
TGTGCCAGCGGGACTAGGAGAACAGATACGCAGTATTTT
CASGTRRTDTQYF
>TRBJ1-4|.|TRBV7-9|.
TGTGCCAGCAGCTTACCAGAGAATGAAAAACTGTTTTTT
CASSLPENEKLFF
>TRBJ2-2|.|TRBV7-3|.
TGTGCCAGCAGTCCCAGTCGGGGCCCCGGGGAGCTGTTTTTT
CASSPSRGPGELFF
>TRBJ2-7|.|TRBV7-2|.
TGTGCCAGCAGCTGGGCGCGGAGCTCCTACGAGCAGTACTTC
CASSWARSSYEQYF
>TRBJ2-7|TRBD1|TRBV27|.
TGTGCCAGCAGTTTATTTGTGGGACAGCCTCGATCTCTAGACTTC
CASSLFVGQPRSLDF
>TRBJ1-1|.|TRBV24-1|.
TGTGCCACCAGTTCGCCAGGTGCCCGGGGGAACACTGAAGCTTTCTTT
CATSSPGARGNTEAFF
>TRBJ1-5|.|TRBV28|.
TGTGCCAGCAGTCAAGACAGCAATCAGCCCCAGCATTTT
CASSQDSNQPQHF
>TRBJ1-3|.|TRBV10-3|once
TGTGCCACCCAGACGACAGACGGAAACACCATATATTTT
CATQTTDGNTIYF
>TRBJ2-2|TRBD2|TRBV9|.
TGTGCCAGCAGTGCTACTAGCGGGGGGGCCTACACCGGGGAGCTGTTTTTT
CASSATSGGAYTGELFF
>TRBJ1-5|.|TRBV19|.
TGTGCCAGTAGAGTACATCTGTCCCTCAATCAGCCCCAGCATTTT
CASRVHLSLNQPQHF
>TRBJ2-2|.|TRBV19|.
TGTGCCAGTAGTATAAGGGCGGGGTACGGTAACACCGGGGAGCTGTTTTTT
CASSIRAGYGNTGELFF
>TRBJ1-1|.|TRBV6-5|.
TGTGCCAGCAGTTACTCGGGGGAAAAGGCTTTCTTT
CASSYSGEKAFF
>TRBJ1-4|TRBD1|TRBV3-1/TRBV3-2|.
TGTGCCAGCAGGGACAGGGAGGTCCCTAATGAAAAACTGTTTTTT
CASRDREVPNEKLFF
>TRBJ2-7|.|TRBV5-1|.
TGCGCCAGCGGATTGACAGGAGCCTACGAGCAGTACTTC
CASGLTGAYEQYF
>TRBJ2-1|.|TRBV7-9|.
TGTGCCAGCAGCTTACAGGGGAATGAGCAGTTCTTC
CASSLQGNEQFF
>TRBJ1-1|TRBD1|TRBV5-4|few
TGTGCCAGCAAGGAGGGACAGATGAACACTGAAGCTTTCTTT
CASKEGQMNTEAFF
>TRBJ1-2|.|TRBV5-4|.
TGTGCCAGCAGCTTGGAGTACACTAACTATGGCTACACCTTC
CASSLEYTNYGYTF
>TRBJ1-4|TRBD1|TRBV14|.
TGTGCCAGCAGCCCGACAGGGCGTGCAACTAATGAAAAACTGTTTTTT
CASSPTGRATNEKLFF
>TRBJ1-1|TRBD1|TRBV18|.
TGTGCCAGCTCACCATTGAAGGGGGCAAACACTGAAGCTTTCTTT
CASSPLKGANTEAFF
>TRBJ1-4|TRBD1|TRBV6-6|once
TGTGCCAGCACCTTCAGGGGGACAGATGAAAAACTGTTTTTT
CASTFRGTDEKLFF
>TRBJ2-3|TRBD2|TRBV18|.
TGTGCCAGCTCACCGGGGGAGGGGACAGATACGCAGTATTTT
CASSPGEGTDTQYF
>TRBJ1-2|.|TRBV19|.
TGTGCCAGTAGTATCCCAGGGGCATTCTATGGCTACACCTTC
CASSIPGAFYGYTF
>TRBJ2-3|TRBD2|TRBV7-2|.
TGTGCCAGCAGCTTAAAAGCGGGGGCCACAGATACGCAGTATTTT
CASSLKAGATDTQYF
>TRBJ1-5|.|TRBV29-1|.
TGCAGCGTAGGACTCCAGTCGAGGCAGCCCCAGCATTTT
CSVGLQSRQPQHF
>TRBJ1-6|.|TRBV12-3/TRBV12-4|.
TGTGCCAGCAGTTATGGGGGCCGGTCTACCTACTTT
CASSYGGRSTYF
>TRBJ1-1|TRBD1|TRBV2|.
TGTGCCAGCAGGGGAGACAGGGGTGGTACTGAAGCTTTCTTT
CASRGDRGGTEAFF
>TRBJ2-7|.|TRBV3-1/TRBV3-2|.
TGTGCCAGCAGCCGGACTGATTACGAGCAGTACTTC
CASSRTDYEQYF
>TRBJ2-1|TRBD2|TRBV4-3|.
TGCGCCAGCAGCCAAGATATGGCGGGGGGAGCCTCTGAGCAGTTCTTC
CASSQDMAGGASEQFF
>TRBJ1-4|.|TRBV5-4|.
TGTGCCAGCAGCTTGGACGCACGGACTAATGAAAAACTGTTTTTT
CASSLDARTNEKLFF
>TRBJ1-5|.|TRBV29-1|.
TGCAGCGTTGAAACGGGGGGGAATCAGCCCCAGCATTTT
CSVETGGNQPQHF
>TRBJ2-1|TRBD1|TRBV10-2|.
TGCGCCAGCCCCCCGTCCGTGACAGGGCGGAATGAGCAGTTCTTC
CASPPSVTGRNEQFF
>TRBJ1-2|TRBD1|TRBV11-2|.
TGTGCCAGCAGCCTGGGACAGGGAGCATCAAACTATGGCTACACCTTC
CASSLGQGASNYGYTF
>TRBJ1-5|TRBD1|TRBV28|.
TGTGCCAGCAGTTCACCCCTGGGACAGGGACGCCAGCCCCAGCATTTT
CASSSPLGQGRQPQHF
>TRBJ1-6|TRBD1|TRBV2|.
TGTGCCAGTTCTAAGGACAGGGTGGCTGGGAATTCACCCCTCCACTTT
CASSKDRVAGNSPLHF
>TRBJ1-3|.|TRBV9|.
TGTGCCAGCAGCCACGCAGGCTCTGGAAACACCATATATTTT
CASSHAGSGNTIYF
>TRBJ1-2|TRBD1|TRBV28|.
TGTGCCAGCAGACTCACCGGGACAGGGGGGATCGGCTACACCTTC
CASRLTGTGGIGYTF
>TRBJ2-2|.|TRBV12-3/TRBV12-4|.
TGTGCCAGCACTTATTCAGACACCGGGGAGCTGTTTTTT
CASTYSDTGELFF
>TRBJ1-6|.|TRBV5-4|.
TGTGCCAGCAGCTTGGGAGGGTTGGATAATTCACCCCTCCACTTT
CASSLGGLDNSPLHF